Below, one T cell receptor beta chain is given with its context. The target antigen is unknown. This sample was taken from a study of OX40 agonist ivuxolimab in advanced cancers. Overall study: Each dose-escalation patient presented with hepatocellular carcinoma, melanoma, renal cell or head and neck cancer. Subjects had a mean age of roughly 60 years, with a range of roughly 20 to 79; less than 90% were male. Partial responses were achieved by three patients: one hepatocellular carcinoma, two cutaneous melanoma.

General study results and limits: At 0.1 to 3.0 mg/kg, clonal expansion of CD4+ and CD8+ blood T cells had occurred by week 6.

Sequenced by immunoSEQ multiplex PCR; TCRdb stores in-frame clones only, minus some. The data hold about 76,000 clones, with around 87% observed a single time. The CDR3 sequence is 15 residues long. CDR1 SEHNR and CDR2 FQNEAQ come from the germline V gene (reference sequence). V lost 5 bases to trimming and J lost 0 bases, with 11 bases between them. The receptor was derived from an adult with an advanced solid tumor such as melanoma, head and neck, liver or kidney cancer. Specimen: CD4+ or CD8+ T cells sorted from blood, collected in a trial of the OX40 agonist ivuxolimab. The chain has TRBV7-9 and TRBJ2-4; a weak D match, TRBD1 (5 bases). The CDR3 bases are TGTGCCAGCAGCGACAGCACTGAAGCCAAAAACATTCAGTACTTC. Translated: CASSDSTEAKNIQYF.